The 25 T cell receptor beta chains presented below share a single source sample, sequenced in a study of cytomegalovirus exposure and HLA in healthy donors. It was with 60 Vbeta and 13 Jbeta primers that the PCR ran. Profiling relied on immunoSEQ multiplex PCR, and the TCRdb table lists in-frame clones only, not all of them. Counted here are 150,000 to 200,000 clones, about 80% occurring once; the ten biggest clones make up roughly 2%. The sequenced sample consisted of PBMCs. These receptors originate from a female donor in good health and CMV-seronegative.

The chain recombines TRBV7-9 with TRBJ2-1; D is possibly TRBD1 (6 bases). The CDR3 covers 12 residues. V was clipped by 5 bases and J by 7 bases, with 9 bases between them. Germline CDR1 reads SEHNR; CDR2 reads FQNEAQ (reference sequence). The CDR3 DNA reads TGTGCCAGCAGCCGTCAGGGGAATGAGCAGTTCTTC. Its translation is CASSRQGNEQFF.

This clone has at least ten counts. The chain carries TRBV5-6 and TRBJ2-7, with TRBD2 matching 11 bases. Germline CDR1 reads SGHDT; CDR2 reads YYEEEE. Losses at the gene ends were 4 bases for V and 7 bases for J; bases not matched to a gene: 7. There are 14 residues in the CDR3. CDR3 in DNA: TGTGCCAGCAGCAATAGCGGGGGGGCGGGAGAGCAGTACTTC. This sequence encodes CASSNSGGAGEQYF.

The rearrangement uses TRBV7-7 and TRBJ2-7; 12 positions match TRBD2. CDR1 SSHAT and CDR2 FNYEAQ come from the germline V gene (reference sequence). V lost 6 bases and J lost 4; bases outside the gene matches: 4. The CDR3 spans 14 residues. CDR3 coding DNA: TGTGCCAGCAGTACGGGACTAGCGGGTTACGAGCAGTACTTC. Its protein product is CASSTGLAGYEQYF.

J is TRBJ1-3 and V is TRBV28; D remains ambiguous. With 4 bases removed from V and 4 bases from J, the gap between germline ends came to 14 bases. The V gene's germline CDR1 is MDHEN and CDR2 SYDVKM. The CDR3 totals 15 residues. The CDR3 loop reads CASSSTSTGGNTIYF. Written as DNA, the CDR3 is TGTGCCAGCAGTTCCACTTCCACCGGGGGAAACACCATATATTTT.

The CDR3 sequence: CASSEADLQGQPQHF. For the CDR3, the DNA is TGTGCCAGCAGTGAAGCGGATTTACAGGGTCAGCCCCAGCATTTT. The chain has TRBV6-1 and TRBJ1-5; tentative D call: TRBD1 (6 bases). Germline values: CDR1 MNHNS, CDR2 SASEGT. The V end lost 0 bases, the J end lost 6 bases, and 12 bases lay between the germline ends. The CDR3 consists of 15 residues.

This sequence joins TRBV5-1 and TRBJ1-1, with 9 bases lining up with TRBD1. In germline, CDR1 is SGHRS, CDR2 YFSETQ. The CDR3 loop spans 16 amino acids. Trimming removed 4 bases from V and 0 bases from J; junction bases left unmatched: 7. This chain's CDR3 is CASSKGQGGMNTEAFF. CDR3 bases: TGCGCCAGCAGCAAGGGACAGGGTGGGATGAACACTGAAGCTTTCTTT.

The chain recombines TRBV7-9 with TRBJ2-2; 9 nucleotides line up with TRBD1. Trimming took 5 bases from V and 4 from J; bases not matched to a gene: 2. CDR1 SEHNR and CDR2 FQNEAQ come from the germline V gene (reference sequence). The CDR3 runs 14 residues. Here the CDR3 reads CASSDRGGTGELFF. CDR3 nucleotides: TGTGCCAGCAGCGACAGGGGGGGCACCGGGGAGCTGTTTTTT.

CDR3: CASSSQGRAQPQHF. The CDR3 nucleotides are TGTGCCAGTAGTTCACAGGGTAGGGCTCAGCCCCAGCATTTT. The chain carries TRBV19 and TRBJ1-5; D perhaps matches TRBD1 (6 bases). V was clipped by 5 bases and J by 6 bases, with 14 bases between them. CDR1 is LNHDA and CDR2 is SQIVND in the germline V gene (reference sequence). The CDR3 contains 14 residues.

The rearrangement links TRBV2 to TRBJ2-7; 10 positions match TRBD1. The CDR3 is made up of 14 amino acids. Unmatched junction bases numbered 4, after V lost 4 bases and J lost 4 bases. Germline lookup yields CDR1 SNHLY and CDR2 FYNNEI. The CDR3 loop is CASSGTGGGYEQYF. The CDR3 DNA sequence: TGTGCCAGCAGTGGGACAGGGGGAGGGTACGAGCAGTACTTC.

Points on this clone: This sample also contains other DNA sequences that code for the same CDR3. This chain links TRBV5-4 with TRBJ2-5; TRBD1 might be the D (5 bases). V lost 0 bases and J lost 1, with 7 bases in between. This CDR3 comprises 14 residues. Per germline, CDR1 SGHNT and CDR2 YYREEE (reference sequence). The CDR3 sequence is CASSLGQTQETQYF. DNA for the CDR3: TGTGCCAGCAGCTTGGGACAGACCCAAGAGACCCAGTACTTC.

V usage is TRBV29-1 and J usage is TRBJ1-1; TRBD1 agrees at 9 bases. The CDR3 consists of 12 residues. The ends lost 7 bases at V and 10 bases at J; junction bases unmatched: 10. CDR1 is SQVTM, CDR2 ANQGSEA, per germline. In nucleotides, the CDR3 is TGCAGCGCTCCGGGACAGGGAAGTCCAGCTTTCTTT. It is translated as CSAPGQGSPAFF.

This rearrangement joins TRBV5-1 to TRBJ2-1, with TRBD2 matching 9 bases. The CDR3 spans 15 residues. The germline gives CDR1 SGHRS, CDR2 YFSETQ. V shed 2 bases, J shed 6 bases, and the junction held 6 bases outside the gene matches. The CDR3, as DNA: TGCGCCAGCAGCTTCTCACTAGCGGGCACCAATGAGCAGTTCTTC. Protein sequence: CASSFSLAGTNEQFF.

The V call is TRBV15, the J call TRBJ1-5; tentative D call: TRBD1 (5 bases). Germline CDR1 and CDR2: LNHNV and YYDKDF (reference sequence). Trimming removed 0 bases from V and 6 bases from J, with 9 bases in between. CDR3 length: 14 residues. The CDR3: CATSRDAGGQPQHF. The CDR3 DNA reads TGTGCCACCAGCAGAGATGCCGGGGGTCAGCCCCAGCATTTT.

Written as DNA, the CDR3 is TGTGCCAGCAGCCCAGGGTCGACAGCTTTTAATGAAAAACTGTTTTTT. Translated, it gives CASSPGSTAFNEKLFF. V and J are TRBV7-6 and TRBJ1-4, with D possibly TRBD1 on 5 matching bases. The germline CDR1 and CDR2 sequences are SGHVS and FNYEAQ. The CDR3 covers 16 residues. V dropped 5 bases and J dropped 4 bases, with 17 bases sitting between them.

In DNA, the CDR3 is TGTGCCAGCAGTGGGACTAGCGGGACCGAGCAGTACTTC. This translates into CASSGTSGTEQYF. The chain has TRBV2 and TRBJ2-7; 12 bases fit TRBD2. With 4 bases clipped from V and 6 bases from J, the junction kept 1 base outside the gene matches. This CDR3 is 13 amino acids long. CDR1 and CDR2 from the germline V gene are SNHLY and FYNNEI.

The chain carries TRBV2 and TRBJ2-3; 10 nucleotides match TRBD2. The CDR3 has 15 amino acids. J was trimmed by 4 bases and V by 7 bases; bases with no gene match: 8. The germline CDR1 and CDR2 sequences are SNHLY and FYNNEI. The CDR3 spells CASNPSGRFADTQYF. DNA of the CDR3: TGTGCCAGCAACCCTAGCGGGAGATTTGCAGATACGCAGTATTTT.

V gene TRBV18 combines with J gene TRBJ2-2, with TRBD2 identical over 12 bases. CDR3 length equals 16 residues. With 5 bases clipped from V and 3 bases from J, the junction kept 4 bases outside the gene matches. Germline loops: CDR1 KGHSH, CDR2 LQKENI. The CDR3 spells CASSATSGGYTGELFF. CDR3 in DNA: TGTGCCAGCTCAGCGACTAGCGGGGGATACACCGGGGAGCTGTTTTTT.

The chain has TRBV6-1 and TRBJ2-7, with a tentative D call TRBD1 (6 bases). Trimming took off 5 bases at V and 0 bases at J, with 14 bases between the two ends. CDR3 length equals 15 residues. Per the germline V gene, CDR1 is MNHNS and CDR2 is SASEGT. The CDR3 DNA follows: TGTGCCAGCAGTCAGACAGGTTCGAACTCCTACGAGCAGTACTTC. It encodes CASSQTGSNSYEQYF.

The rearrangement uses TRBV10-3 and TRBJ2-7; TRBD1 agrees at 7 bases. The length of the CDR3 is 12 residues. Trimming removed 3 bases from V and 11 bases from J; junction bases left unmatched: 7. Per germline, CDR1 ENHRY and CDR2 SYGVKD. This CDR3 is CAISDQTGSKYF. The CDR3 region has the DNA TGTGCCATCAGTGACCAGACAGGGTCTAAGTACTTC.

The rearrangement links TRBV6-5 to TRBJ2-3; D is perhaps TRBD1 (6 bases). Germline assignment: CDR1 MNHEY and CDR2 SVGAGI. V gave up 4 bases and J gave up 3 bases, with 8 bases separating them. This CDR3 is built from 13 residues. The CDR3 DNA reads TGTGCCAGCAGTTCCAGGGGAACAGATACGCAGTATTTT. Protein sequence: CASSSRGTDTQYF.

The gene calls are TRBV10-3 and TRBJ1-6, with 10 bases that match TRBD1. The V gene's germline CDR1 is ENHRY and CDR2 SYGVKD. V gave up 6 bases and J gave up 5 bases; unmatched junction bases: 4. The CDR3 runs 15 residues. The CDR3 region has the DNA TGTGCCATCAGCTCAGGACAGGGGGATAATTCACCCCTCCACTTT. It codes for CAISSGQGDNSPLHF.

This clone occurred a few times. The chain combines TRBV30 with TRBJ1-1, with unresolved D. The CDR3 totals 13 residues. Germline CDR1 GTSNPN, CDR2 SVGIG (reference sequence). V was clipped by 2 bases and J by 3 bases, with 10 bases between them. The CDR3 sequence is CAWSTQIDTEAFF. DNA of the CDR3: TGTGCCTGGAGTACACAGATCGACACTGAAGCTTTCTTT.

This chain links TRBV4-2 with TRBJ2-2; 10 bases agree with TRBD2. The CDR3 is 18 residues long. CDR1 and CDR2 (germline): LGHNA, YNFKEQ. Losses at the gene ends were 0 bases for V and 1 base for J; bases not matched to a gene: 5. This CDR3 reads CASSQESRTSGNTGELFF. The CDR3 region has the DNA TGTGCCAGCAGCCAAGAATCGCGGACTAGCGGGAACACCGGGGAGCTGTTTTTT.

V usage is TRBV2 and J usage is TRBJ2-1; D is uncertain. This CDR3 is built from 14 residues. Trimming stripped 4 bases from V and 0 bases from J, with 7 bases between. Looked up from germline, CDR1 is SNHLY and CDR2 is FYNNEI. CDR3 protein: CASSADSSYNEQFF. The CDR3 DNA reads TGTGCCAGCAGTGCCGACTCCTCCTACAATGAGCAGTTCTTC.

The chain joins TRBV19 to TRBJ1-1, with D perhaps TRBD1 (6 bases). V gave up 2 bases and J gave up 5 bases, with 6 bases separating them. The CDR3 contains 12 residues. Germline V lookup: CDR1 LNHDA, CDR2 SQIVND (reference sequence). CDR3 region: CASSIQGTEAFF. DNA of the CDR3: TGTGCCAGTAGTATACAGGGGACTGAAGCTTTCTTT.